This entry is about one T cell receptor beta chain. The source of the sample is a study of blood T cell repertoires in COVID-19. Turning to the study itself: Sites across the United States, Italy and Spain contributed samples from acute and convalescent COVID-19.

From germline, CDR1 is PRHDT and CDR2 FYEKMQ (reference sequence). Trimming took 5 bases from V and 0 from J, leaving 11 bases between them. The CDR3 covers 15 residues. In the authors' workflow: Reference gene primer amplification gave nucleated cell count estimates. TCRdb keeps only in-frame clones here, not all; method: immunoSEQ multiplex PCR. That table supplies the V and J calls and clone size; D and trimming were determined from the DNA. The sample lists about 140,000 clones, roughly 80% occurring once. Sequencing was done on a sample of peripheral blood. The gene calls are TRBV13 and TRBJ2-1; D call uncertain. The clonotype originates from an older man who had recovered from COVID-19. CDR3 DNA sequence: TGTGCCAGCAGCCCGGGTCAGCCCTCCTACAATGAGCAGTTCTTC. This encodes CASSPGQPSYNEQFF.